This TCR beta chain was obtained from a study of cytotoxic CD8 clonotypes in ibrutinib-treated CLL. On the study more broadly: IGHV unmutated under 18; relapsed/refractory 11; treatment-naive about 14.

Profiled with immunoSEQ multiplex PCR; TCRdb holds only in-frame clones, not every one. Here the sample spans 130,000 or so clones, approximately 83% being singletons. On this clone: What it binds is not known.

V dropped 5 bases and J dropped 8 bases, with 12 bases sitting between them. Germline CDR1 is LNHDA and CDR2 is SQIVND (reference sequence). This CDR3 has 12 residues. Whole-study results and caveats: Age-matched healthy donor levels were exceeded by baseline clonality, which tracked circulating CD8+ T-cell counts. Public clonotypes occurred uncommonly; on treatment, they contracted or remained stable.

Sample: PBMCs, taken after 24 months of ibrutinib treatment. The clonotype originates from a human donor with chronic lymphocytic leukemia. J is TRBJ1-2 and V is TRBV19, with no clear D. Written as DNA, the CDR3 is TGTGCCAGTAGTCCCGACCGGTTGGGCTACACCTTC. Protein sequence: CASSPDRLGYTF.